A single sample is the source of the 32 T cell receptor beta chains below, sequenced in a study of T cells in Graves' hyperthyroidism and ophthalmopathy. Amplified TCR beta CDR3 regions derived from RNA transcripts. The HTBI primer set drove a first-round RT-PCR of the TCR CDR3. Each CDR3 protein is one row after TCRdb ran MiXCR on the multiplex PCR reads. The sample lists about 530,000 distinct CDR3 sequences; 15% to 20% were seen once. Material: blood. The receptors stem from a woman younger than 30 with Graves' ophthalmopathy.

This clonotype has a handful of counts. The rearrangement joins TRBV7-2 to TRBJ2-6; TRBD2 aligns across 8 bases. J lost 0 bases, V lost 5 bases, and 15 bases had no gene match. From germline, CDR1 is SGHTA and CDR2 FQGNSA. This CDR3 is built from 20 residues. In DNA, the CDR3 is TGTGCCAGCAGCCCCGGGGTTGCGGGAGGCACCTCCTCTGGGGCCAACGTCCTGACTTTC. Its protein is CASSPGVAGGTSSGANVLTF.

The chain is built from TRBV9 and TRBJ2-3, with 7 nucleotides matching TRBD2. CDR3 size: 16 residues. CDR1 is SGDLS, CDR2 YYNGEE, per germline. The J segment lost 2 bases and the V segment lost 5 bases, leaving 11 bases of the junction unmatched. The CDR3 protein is CASSALPGGPTDTQYF. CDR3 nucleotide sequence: TGTGCCAGCAGTGCGCTCCCGGGGGGACCCACAGATACGCAGTATTTT. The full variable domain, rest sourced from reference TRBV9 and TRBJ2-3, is DSGVTQTPKHLITATGQRVTLRCSPRSGDLSVYWYQQSLDQGLQFLIQYYNGEERAKGNILERFSAQQFPDLHSELNLSSLELGDSALYFCASSALPGGPTDTQYFGPGTRLTVL.

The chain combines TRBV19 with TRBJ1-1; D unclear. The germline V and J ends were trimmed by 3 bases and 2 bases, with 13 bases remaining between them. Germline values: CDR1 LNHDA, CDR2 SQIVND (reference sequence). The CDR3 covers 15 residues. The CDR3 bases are TGTGCCAGTAGTATTTCATCGGACTTAAACACTGAAGCTTTCTTT. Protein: CASSISSDLNTEAFF.

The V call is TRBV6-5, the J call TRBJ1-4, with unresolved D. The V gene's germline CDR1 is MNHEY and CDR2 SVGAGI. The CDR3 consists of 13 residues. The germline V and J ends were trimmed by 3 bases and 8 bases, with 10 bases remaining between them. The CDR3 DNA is TGTGCCAGCAGTTATCGGAGGTTGGAAAAACTGTTTTTT. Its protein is CASSYRRLEKLFF.

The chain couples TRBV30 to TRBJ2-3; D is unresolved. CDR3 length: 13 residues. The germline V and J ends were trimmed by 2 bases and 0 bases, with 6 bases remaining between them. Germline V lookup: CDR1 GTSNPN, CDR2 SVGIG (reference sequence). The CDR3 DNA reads TGTGCCTGGAGTCCTACTAGCACAGATACGCAGTATTTT. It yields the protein CAWSPTSTDTQYF.

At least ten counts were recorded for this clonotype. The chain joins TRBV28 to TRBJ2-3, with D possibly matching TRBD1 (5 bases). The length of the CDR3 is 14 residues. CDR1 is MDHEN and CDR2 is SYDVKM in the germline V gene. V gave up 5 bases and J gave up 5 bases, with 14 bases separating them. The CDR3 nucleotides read TGTGCCAGCAGTCCATTTGGGCAGGGAGATACGCAGTATTTT. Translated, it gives CASSPFGQGDTQYF.

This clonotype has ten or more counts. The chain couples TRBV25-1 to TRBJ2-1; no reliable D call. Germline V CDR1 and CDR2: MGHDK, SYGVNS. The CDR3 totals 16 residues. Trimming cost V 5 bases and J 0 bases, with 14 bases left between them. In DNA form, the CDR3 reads TGTGCCAGCAGTCAGATGAGCCCACCCTCCTACAATGAGCAGTTCTTC. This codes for CASSQMSPPSYNEQFF.

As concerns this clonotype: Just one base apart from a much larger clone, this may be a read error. CDR3: CASRGLAGGPKYF. As DNA, the CDR3 is TGTGCCAGCAGAGGTCTAGCGGGGGGCCCAAAATACTTC. V and J are TRBV2 and TRBJ2-5; 11 bases align to TRBD2. The CDR3 consists of 13 residues. From germline, CDR1 is SNHLY and CDR2 FYNNEI. Trimming took 6 bases from V and 14 from J; bases not matched to a gene: 11.

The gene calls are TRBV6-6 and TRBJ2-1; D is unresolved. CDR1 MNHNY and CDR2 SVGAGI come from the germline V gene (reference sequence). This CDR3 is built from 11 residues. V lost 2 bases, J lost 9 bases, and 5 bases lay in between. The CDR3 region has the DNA TGTGCCAGCAGTTACCCCCCTGAGCAGTTCTTC. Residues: CASSYPPEQFF.

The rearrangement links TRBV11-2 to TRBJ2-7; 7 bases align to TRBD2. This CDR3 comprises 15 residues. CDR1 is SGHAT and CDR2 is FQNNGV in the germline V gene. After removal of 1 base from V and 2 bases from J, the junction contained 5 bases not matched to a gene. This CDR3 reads CASSLGGGGPYEQYF. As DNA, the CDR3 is TGTGCCAGCAGCTTAGGGGGCGGGGGACCCTACGAGCAGTACTTC. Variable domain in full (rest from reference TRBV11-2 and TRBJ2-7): EAGVAQSPRYKIIEKRQSVAFWCNPISGHATLYWYQQILGQGPKLLIQFQNNGVVDDSQLPKDRFSAERLKGVDSTLKIQPAKLEDSAVYLCASSLGGGGPYEQYFGPGTRLTVT.

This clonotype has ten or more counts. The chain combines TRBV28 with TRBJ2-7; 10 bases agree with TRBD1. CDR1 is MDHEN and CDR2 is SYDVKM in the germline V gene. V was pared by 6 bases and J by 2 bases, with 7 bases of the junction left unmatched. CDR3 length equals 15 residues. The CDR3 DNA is TGTGCCAGCAGCAAAGCTGGGACAGGGGCCTACGAGCAGTACTTC. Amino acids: CASSKAGTGAYEQYF.

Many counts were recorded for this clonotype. The CDR3 region is CASSLEGQGSYNEQFF. DNA for the CDR3: TGTGCCAGCAGCCTGGAGGGACAGGGGAGCTACAATGAGCAGTTCTTC. The rearrangement joins TRBV7-3 to TRBJ2-1; 10 bases match TRBD1. This CDR3 comprises 16 residues. In germline, CDR1 is SGHTA, CDR2 FQGTGA. Losses at the gene ends were 5 bases for V and 3 bases for J; bases not matched to a gene: 7.

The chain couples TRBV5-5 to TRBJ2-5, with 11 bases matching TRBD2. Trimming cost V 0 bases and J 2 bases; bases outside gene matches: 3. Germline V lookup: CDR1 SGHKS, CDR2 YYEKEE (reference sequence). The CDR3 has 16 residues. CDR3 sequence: CASSLVLAGEQETQYF. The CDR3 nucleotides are TGTGCCAGCAGCTTGGTACTAGCGGGAGAACAAGAGACCCAGTACTTC.

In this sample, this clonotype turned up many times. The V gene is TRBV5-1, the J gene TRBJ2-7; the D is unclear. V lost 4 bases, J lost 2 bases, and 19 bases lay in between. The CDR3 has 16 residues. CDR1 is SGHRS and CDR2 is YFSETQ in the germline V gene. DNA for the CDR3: TGCGCCAGCAGCGCCGAAATGTGGGCTTCAGCCTACGAGCAGTACTTC. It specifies CASSAEMWASAYEQYF. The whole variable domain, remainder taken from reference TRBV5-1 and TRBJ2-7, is KAGVTQTPRYLIKTRGQQVTLSCSPISGHRSVSWYQQTPGQGLQFLFEYFSETQRNKGNFPGRFSGRQFSNSRSEMNVSTLELGDSALYLCASSAEMWASAYEQYFGPGTRLTVT.

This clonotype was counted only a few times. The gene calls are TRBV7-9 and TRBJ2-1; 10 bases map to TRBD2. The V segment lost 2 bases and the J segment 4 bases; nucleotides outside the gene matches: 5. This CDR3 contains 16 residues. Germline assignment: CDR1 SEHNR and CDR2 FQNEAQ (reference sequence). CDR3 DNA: TGTGCCAGCAGCTTAATACTAGCGGGACAATACAATGAGCAGTTCTTC. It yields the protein CASSLILAGQYNEQFF.

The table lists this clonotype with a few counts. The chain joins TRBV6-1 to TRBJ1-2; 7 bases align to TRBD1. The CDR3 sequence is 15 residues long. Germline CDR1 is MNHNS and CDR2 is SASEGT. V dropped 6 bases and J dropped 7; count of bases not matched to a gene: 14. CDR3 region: CASRGVQGIGGGYTF. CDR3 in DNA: TGTGCCAGCAGGGGGGTACAGGGGATTGGCGGTGGCTACACCTTC.

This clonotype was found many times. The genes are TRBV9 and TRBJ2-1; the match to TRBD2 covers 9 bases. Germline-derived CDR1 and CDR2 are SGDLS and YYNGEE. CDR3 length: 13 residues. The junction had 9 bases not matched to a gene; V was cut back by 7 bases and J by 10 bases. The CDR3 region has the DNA TGTGCCAGCCAACGGACTAGCGAGACGGAGCAGTTCTTC. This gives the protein CASQRTSETEQFF.

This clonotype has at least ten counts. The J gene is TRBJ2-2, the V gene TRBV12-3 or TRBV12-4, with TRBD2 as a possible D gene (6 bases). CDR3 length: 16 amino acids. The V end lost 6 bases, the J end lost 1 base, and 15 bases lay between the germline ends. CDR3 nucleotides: TGTGCCAGCAGCCGCCGGACGGGAGAGAACACCGGGGAGCTGTTTTTT. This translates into CASSRRTGENTGELFF.

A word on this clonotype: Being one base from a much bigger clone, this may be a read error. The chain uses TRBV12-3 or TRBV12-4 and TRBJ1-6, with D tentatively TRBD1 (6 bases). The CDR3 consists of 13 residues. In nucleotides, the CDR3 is TGTGCCAGCAGTTTGAAGGGGGATTCACCCCCCCACTTT. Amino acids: CASSLKGDSPPHF.

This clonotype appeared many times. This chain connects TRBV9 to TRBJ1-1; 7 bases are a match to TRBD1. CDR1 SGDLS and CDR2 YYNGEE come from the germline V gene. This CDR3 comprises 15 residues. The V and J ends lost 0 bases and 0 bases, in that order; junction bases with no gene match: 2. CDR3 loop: CASSVGTGLNTEAFF. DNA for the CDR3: TGTGCCAGCAGCGTAGGGACAGGTCTGAACACTGAAGCTTTCTTT.

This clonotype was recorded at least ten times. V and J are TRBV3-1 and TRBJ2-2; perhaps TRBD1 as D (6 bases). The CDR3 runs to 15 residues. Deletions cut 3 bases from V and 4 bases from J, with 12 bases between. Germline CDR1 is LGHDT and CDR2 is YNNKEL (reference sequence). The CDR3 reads CASSHPHRATGELFF. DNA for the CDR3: TGTGCCAGCAGCCATCCTCACAGGGCCACCGGGGAGCTGTTTTTT.

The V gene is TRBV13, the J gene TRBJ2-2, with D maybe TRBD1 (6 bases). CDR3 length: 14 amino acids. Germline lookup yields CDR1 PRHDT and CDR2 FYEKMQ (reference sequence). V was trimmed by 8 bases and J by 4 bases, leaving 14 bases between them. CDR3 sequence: CASGWGRGTGELFF. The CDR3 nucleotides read TGTGCCAGCGGGTGGGGGCGCGGCACCGGGGAGCTGTTTTTT. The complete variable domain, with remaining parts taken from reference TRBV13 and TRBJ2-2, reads AAGVIQSPRHLIKEKRETATLKCYPIPRHDTVYWYQQGPGQDPQFLISFYEKMQSDKGSIPDRFSAQQFSDYHSELNMSSLELGDSALYFCASGWGRGTGELFFGEGSRLTVL.

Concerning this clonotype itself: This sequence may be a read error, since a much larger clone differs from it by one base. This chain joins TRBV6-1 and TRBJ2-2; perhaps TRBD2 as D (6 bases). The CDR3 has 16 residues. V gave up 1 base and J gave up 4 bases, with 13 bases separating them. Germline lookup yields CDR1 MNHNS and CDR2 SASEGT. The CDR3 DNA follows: TGTGCCAGCAGTGAAGACCGGGAGCGACCCACCGGGGAGCTGTTTTTT. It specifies CASSEDRERPTGELFF.

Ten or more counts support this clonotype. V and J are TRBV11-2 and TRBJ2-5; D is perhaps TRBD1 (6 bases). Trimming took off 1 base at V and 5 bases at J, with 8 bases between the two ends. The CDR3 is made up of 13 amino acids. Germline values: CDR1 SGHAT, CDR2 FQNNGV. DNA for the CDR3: TGTGCCAGCAGCTTAGGAGACAGGGAGACCCAGTACTTC. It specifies CASSLGDRETQYF. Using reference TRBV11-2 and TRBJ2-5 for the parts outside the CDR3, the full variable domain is EAGVAQSPRYKIIEKRQSVAFWCNPISGHATLYWYQQILGQGPKLLIQFQNNGVVDDSQLPKDRFSAERLKGVDSTLKIQPAKLEDSAVYLCASSLGDRETQYFGPGTRLLVL.

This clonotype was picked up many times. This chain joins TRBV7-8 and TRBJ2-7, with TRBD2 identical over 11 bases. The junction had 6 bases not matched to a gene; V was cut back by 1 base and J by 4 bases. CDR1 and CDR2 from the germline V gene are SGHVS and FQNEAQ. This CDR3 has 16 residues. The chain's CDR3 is CASSLDLAGGAYEQYF. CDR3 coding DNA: TGTGCCAGCAGCTTAGATCTAGCGGGGGGAGCTTACGAGCAGTACTTC.

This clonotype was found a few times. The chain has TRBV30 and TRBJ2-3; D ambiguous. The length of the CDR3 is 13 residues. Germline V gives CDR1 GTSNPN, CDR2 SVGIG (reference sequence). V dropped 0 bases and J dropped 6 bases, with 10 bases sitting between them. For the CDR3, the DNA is TGTGCCTGGAGTGTACTGGTGAGGGATACGCAGTATTTT. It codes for CAWSVLVRDTQYF.

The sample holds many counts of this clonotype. The CDR3 DNA follows: TGCGCCAGCAGCCCAACGCTAGCGGGGGACTTCTACGAGCAGTACTTC. Its translation is CASSPTLAGDFYEQYF. This chain joins TRBV5-1 and TRBJ2-7, with TRBD2 identical over 10 bases. The CDR3 has 16 residues. Germline-derived CDR1 and CDR2 are SGHRS and YFSETQ. The junction had 10 bases not matched to a gene; V was cut back by 4 bases and J by 3 bases.

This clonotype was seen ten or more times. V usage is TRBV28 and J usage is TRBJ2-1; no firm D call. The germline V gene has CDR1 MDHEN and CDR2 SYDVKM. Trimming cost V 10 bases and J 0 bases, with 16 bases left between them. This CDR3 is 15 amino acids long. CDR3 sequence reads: CATRHQLSSYNEQFF. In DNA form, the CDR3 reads TGTGCCACCCGACATCAGTTGAGCTCCTACAATGAGCAGTTCTTC.

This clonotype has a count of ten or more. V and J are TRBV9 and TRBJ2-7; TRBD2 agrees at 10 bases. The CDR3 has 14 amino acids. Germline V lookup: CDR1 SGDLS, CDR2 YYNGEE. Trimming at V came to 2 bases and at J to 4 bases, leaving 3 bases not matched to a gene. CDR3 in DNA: TGTGCCAGCAGCGTCGCTAGCGGGAGTTACGAGCAGTACTTC. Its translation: CASSVASGSYEQYF.

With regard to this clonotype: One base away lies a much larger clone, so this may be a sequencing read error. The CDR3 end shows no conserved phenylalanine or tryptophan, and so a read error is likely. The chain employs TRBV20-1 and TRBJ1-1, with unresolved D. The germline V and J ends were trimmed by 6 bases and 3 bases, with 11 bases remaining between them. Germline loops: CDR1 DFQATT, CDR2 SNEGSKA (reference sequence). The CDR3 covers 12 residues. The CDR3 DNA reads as TGCAGTGCCCCCCGCAGATACACTGAAGCTTTCCTT. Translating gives CSAPRRYTEAFL.

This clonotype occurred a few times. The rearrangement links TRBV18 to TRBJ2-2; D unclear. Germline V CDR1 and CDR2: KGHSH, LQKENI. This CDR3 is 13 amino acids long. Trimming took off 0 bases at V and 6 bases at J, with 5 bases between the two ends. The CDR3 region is CASSPPFSGELFF. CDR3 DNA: TGTGCCAGCTCACCACCGTTTTCCGGGGAGCTGTTTTTT.

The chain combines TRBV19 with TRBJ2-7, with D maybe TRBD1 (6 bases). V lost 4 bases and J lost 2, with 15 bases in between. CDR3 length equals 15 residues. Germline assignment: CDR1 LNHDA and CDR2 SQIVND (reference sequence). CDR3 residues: CASSTTGQWTYEQYF. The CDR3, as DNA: TGTGCCAGTAGTACTACAGGGCAGTGGACCTACGAGCAGTACTTC.